Below, 14 T cell receptor beta chains from the same sample are listed, as sequenced in a study of blood T cell repertoires in COVID-19. Using immunoSEQ multiplex PCR, the repertoire was profiled, and TCRdb retains in-frame clones only, with some absent. The data show about 250,000 clones, 88% seen once. The sequencing input was peripheral blood. These receptors were obtained from a man of 80 years or more with acute or convalescent COVID-19.

The chain has TRBV3-1 (or the pseudogene TRBV3-2) and TRBJ1-6; TRBD1 agrees at 7 bases. Trimming at V came to 4 bases and at J to 5 bases, leaving 14 bases not matched to a gene. CDR1 LGHDT and CDR2 YNNKEL come from the germline V gene (reference sequence). This CDR3 is 18 amino acids long. CDR3 amino acids: CASSPTSNTGVDNSPLHF. DNA of the CDR3: TGTGCCAGCAGCCCCACAAGCAATACAGGGGTCGATAATTCACCCCTCCACTTT.

The V gene is TRBV6-5, the J gene TRBJ2-7; 8 bases are a match to TRBD1. This CDR3 has 14 amino acids. Germline-derived CDR1 and CDR2 are MNHEY and SVGAGI. V gave up 5 bases and J gave up 2 bases; unmatched junction bases: 5. The CDR3 loop is CASSQDRVPYEQYF. In DNA form, the CDR3 reads TGTGCCAGCAGTCAGGACAGGGTTCCCTACGAGCAGTACTTC.

V usage is TRBV6-1 and J usage is TRBJ1-5, with unresolved D. Germline V CDR1 and CDR2: MNHNS, SASEGT. V was cut by 3 bases and J by 12 bases, with 9 bases left in between. CDR3 length: 11 residues. CDR3 protein: CASSEYQFQHF. The CDR3 DNA reads TGTGCCAGCAGTGAGTATCAGTTCCAGCATTTT.

This sequence joins TRBV29-1 and TRBJ2-7; a weak D match, TRBD1 (5 bases). Deletions cut 3 bases from V and 3 bases from J, with 12 bases between. Germline values: CDR1 SQVTM, CDR2 ANQGSEA. The CDR3 is 13 residues long. This CDR3 reads CSVERQGGYEQYF. In DNA form, the CDR3 reads TGCAGCGTTGAGAGGCAGGGCGGCTACGAGCAGTACTTC.

The chain has TRBV28 and TRBJ2-7, with 15 bases fitting TRBD2. Losses at the gene ends were 2 bases for V and 6 bases for J; bases not matched to a gene: 8. The CDR3 runs 17 residues. Germline CDR1 and CDR2: MDHEN and SYDVKM. The CDR3 loop is CASSLGGGGLAGGEQYF. CDR3 nucleotide sequence: TGTGCCAGCAGTTTAGGTGGCGGGGGACTAGCGGGAGGCGAGCAGTACTTC.

The rearrangement links TRBV7-9 to TRBJ1-2; 7 bases map to TRBD1. Germline CDR1 SEHNR, CDR2 FQNEAQ (reference sequence). V shed 0 bases, J shed 7 bases, and the junction held 11 bases outside the gene matches. The CDR3 has 16 residues. The CDR3 DNA sequence: TGTGCCAGCAGCTTAGCGTCGGGACAGTCGCTGGCTGGCTACACCTTC. Amino acid sequence: CASSLASGQSLAGYTF. Full variable domain (rest looked up from reference TRBV7-9 and TRBJ1-2): DTGVSQNPRHKITKRGQNVTFRCDPISEHNRLYWYRQTLGQGPEFLTYFQNEAQLEKSRLLSDRFSAERPKGSFSTLEIQRTEQGDSAMYLCASSLASGQSLAGYTFGSGTRLTVV.

The V and J genes are TRBV5-4 and TRBJ2-7; D unresolved. The CDR3 runs 13 residues. Trimming pared 3 bases from V and 0 bases from J, leaving 7 bases between. Germline-derived CDR1 and CDR2 are SGHNT and YYREEE (reference sequence). CDR3 region: CASSSPSSYEQYF. The CDR3 DNA is TGTGCCAGCAGCTCCCCTAGCTCCTACGAGCAGTACTTC.

With respect to this clone: This specimen includes other DNA sequences encoding the same CDR3. J is TRBJ2-5 and V is TRBV5-1, with TRBD1 matching over 7 bases. V lost 1 base, J lost 3 bases, and 0 bases stayed unmatched. CDR1 and CDR2 (germline): SGHRS, YFSETQ. The CDR3 covers 13 residues. The DNA for the CDR3 is TGCGCCAGCAGCTTGCAGGGGGAAGAGACCCAGTACTTC. Its translation: CASSLQGEETQYF. Together with reference TRBV5-1 and TRBJ2-5, the CDR3 gives the full variable domain: KAGVTQTPRYLIKTRGQQVTLSCSPISGHRSVSWYQQTPGQGLQFLFEYFSETQRNKGNFPGRFSGRQFSNSRSEMNVSTLELGDSALYLCASSLQGEETQYFGPGTRLLVL.

This chain links TRBV6-2 or TRBV6-3 with TRBJ2-7; D is perhaps TRBD2 (6 bases). With 2 bases removed from V and 3 bases from J, the gap between germline ends came to 11 bases. CDR3 length equals 14 residues. Germline values: CDR1 MNHEY, CDR2 SVGEGT. The CDR3 DNA reads as TGTGCCAGCAGTTACCCGGGACTTAACTACGAGCAGTACTTC. Its translation: CASSYPGLNYEQYF.

The chain recombines TRBV7-9 with TRBJ2-1; possible D gene TRBD2, 6 bases. Germline V CDR1 and CDR2: SEHNR, FQNEAQ (reference sequence). The V gene lost 6 bases and the J gene lost 0 bases, with 12 bases spanning the gap. This CDR3 has 15 residues. In DNA, the CDR3 is TGTGCCAGCAGTCCGTCCGGGGGCTCCTACAATGAGCAGTTCTTC. This translates into CASSPSGGSYNEQFF.

This clone was detected only once. CDR3 in amino acids: CASSRLAGGQGDTQYF. The CDR3 DNA is TGTGCCAGCAGCCGGCTAGCGGGAGGGCAGGGAGATACGCAGTATTTT. This rearrangement joins TRBV4-2 to TRBJ2-3; 12 bases agree with TRBD2. Germline V gene sequence: CDR1 LGHNA, CDR2 YNFKEQ. The V and J ends lost 4 bases and 5 bases, in that order; junction bases with no gene match: 7. This CDR3 is 16 amino acids long.

This clone showed up just once. The V and J genes are TRBV29-1 and TRBJ2-1, with 9 nucleotides matching TRBD2. The CDR3 is 17 amino acids. With V trimmed by 2 bases and J by 5 bases, 13 bases remained unmatched. In germline, CDR1 is SQVTM, CDR2 ANQGSEA. The CDR3 DNA is TGCAGCGTTGAATGGACGGGCGGGAGGGCCAGGAACAATGAGCAGTTCTTC. The encoded protein is CSVEWTGGRARNNEQFF.

This chain joins TRBV10-3 and TRBJ2-3, with D possibly matching TRBD1 (6 bases). Germline V gene data show CDR1 as ENHRY and CDR2 as SYGVKD. The CDR3 runs 16 residues. Trimming took off 3 bases at V and 0 bases at J, with 13 bases between the two ends. CDR3 nucleotides: TGTGCCATCAGTGATCATACAGGGCATAGCACAGATACGCAGTATTTT. The encoded protein is CAISDHTGHSTDTQYF.

This clone was counted once. The rearrangement uses TRBV7-9 and TRBJ2-1; 15 nucleotides match TRBD2. V gave up 6 bases and J gave up 5 bases; unmatched junction bases: 8. The CDR3 spans 17 residues. Germline CDR1 SEHNR, CDR2 FQNEAQ (reference sequence). The CDR3 sequence: CASRGLAGGPRDNEQFF. The DNA of the CDR3 is TGTGCCAGCAGAGGACTAGCGGGAGGGCCTCGGGACAATGAGCAGTTCTTC.